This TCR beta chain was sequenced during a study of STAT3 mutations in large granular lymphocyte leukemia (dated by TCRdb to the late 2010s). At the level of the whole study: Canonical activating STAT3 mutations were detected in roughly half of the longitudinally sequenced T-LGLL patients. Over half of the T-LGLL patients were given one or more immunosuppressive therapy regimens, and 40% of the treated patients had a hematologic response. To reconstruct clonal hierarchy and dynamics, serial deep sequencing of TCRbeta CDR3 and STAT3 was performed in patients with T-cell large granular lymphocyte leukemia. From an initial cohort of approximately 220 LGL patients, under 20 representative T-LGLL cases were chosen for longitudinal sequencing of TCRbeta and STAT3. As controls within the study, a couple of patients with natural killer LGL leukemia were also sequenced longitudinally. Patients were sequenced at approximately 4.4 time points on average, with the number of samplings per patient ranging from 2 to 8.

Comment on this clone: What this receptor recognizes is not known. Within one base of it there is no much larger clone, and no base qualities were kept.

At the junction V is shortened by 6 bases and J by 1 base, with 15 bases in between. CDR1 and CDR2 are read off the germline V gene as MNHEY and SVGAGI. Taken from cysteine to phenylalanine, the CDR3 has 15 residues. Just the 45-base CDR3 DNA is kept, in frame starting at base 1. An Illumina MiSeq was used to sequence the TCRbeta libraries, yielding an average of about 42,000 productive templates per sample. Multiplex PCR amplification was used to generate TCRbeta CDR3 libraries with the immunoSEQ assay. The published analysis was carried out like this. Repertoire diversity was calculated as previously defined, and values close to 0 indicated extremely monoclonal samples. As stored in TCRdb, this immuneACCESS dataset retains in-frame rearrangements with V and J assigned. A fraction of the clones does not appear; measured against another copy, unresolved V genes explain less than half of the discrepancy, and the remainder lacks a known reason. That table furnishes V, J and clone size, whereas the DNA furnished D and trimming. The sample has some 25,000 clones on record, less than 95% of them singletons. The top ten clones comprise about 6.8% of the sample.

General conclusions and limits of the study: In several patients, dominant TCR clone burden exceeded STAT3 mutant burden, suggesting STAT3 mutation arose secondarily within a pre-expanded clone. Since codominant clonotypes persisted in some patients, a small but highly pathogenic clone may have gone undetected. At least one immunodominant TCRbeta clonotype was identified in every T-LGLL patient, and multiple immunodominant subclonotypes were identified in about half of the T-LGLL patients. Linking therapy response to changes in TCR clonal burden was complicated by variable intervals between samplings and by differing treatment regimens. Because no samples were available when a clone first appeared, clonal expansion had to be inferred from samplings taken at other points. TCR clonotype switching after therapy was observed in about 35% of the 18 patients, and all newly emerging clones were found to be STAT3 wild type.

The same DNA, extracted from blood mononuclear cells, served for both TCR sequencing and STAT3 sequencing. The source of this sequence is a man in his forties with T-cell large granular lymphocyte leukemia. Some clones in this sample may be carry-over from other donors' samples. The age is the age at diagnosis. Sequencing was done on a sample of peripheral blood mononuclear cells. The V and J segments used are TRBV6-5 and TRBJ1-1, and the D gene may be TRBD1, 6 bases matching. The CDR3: CASSIAGTPNTEAFF. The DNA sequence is TGTGCCAGCAGCATCGCCGGGACACCGAACACTGAAGCTTTCTTT.